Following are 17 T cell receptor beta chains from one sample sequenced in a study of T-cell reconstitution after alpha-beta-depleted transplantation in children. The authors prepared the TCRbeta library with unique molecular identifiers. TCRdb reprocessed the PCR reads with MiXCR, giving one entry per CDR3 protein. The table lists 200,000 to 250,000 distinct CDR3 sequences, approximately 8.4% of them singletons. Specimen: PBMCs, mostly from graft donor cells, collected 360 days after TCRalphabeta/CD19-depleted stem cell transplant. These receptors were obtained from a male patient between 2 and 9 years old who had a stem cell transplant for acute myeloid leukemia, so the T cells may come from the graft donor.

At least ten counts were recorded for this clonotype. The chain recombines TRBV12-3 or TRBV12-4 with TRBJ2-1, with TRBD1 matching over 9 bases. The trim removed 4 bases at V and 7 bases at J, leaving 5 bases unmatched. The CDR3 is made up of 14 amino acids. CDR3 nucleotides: TGTGCCAGCAGTTACCGGGACAGGGTTAATGAGCAGTTCTTC. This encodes CASSYRDRVNEQFF.

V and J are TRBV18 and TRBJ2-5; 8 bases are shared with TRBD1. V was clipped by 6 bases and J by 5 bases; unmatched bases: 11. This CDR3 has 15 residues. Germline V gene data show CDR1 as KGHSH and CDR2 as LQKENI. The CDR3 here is CASSLQGAAGETQYF. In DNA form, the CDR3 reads TGTGCCAGCTCGCTCCAGGGGGCGGCCGGTGAGACCCAGTACTTC.

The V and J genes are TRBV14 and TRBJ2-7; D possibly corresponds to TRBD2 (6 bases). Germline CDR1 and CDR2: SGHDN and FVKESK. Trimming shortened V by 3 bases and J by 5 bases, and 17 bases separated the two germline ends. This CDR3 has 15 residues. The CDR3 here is CASSHRGTAPHEQYF. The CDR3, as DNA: TGTGCCAGCAGCCATCGCGGGACGGCCCCCCACGAGCAGTACTTC. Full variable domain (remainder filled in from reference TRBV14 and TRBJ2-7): EAGVTQFPSHSVIEKGQTVTLRCDPISGHDNLYWYRRVMGKEIKFLLHFVKESKQDESGMPNNRFLAERTGGTYSTLKVQPAELEDSGVYFCASSHRGTAPHEQYFGPGTRLTVT.

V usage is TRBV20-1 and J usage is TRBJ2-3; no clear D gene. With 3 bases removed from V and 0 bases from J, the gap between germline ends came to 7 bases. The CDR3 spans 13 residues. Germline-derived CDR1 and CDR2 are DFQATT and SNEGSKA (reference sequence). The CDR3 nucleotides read TGCAGTGCTAGCGTTCGGAGCACAGATACGCAGTATTTT. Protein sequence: CSASVRSTDTQYF.

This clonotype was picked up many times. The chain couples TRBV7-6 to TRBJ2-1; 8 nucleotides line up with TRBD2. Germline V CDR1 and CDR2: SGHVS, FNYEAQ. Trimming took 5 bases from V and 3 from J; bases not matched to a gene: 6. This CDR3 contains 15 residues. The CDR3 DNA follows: TGTGCCAGCAGCCGTGCGGGGGGATACTACAATGAGCAGTTCTTC. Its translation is CASSRAGGYYNEQFF.

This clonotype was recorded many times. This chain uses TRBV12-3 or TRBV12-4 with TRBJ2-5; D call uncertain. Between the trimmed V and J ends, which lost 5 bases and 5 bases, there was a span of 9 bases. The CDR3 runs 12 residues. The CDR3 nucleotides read TGTGCCAGCAGTCCACGATTGGAGACCCAGTACTTC. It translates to CASSPRLETQYF.

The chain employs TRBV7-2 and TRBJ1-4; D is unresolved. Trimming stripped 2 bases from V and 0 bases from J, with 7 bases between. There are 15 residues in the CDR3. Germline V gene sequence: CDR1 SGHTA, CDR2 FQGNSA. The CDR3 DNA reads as TGTGCCAGCAGCTTATGGGGAGCAACTAATGAAAAACTGTTTTTT. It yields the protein CASSLWGATNEKLFF.

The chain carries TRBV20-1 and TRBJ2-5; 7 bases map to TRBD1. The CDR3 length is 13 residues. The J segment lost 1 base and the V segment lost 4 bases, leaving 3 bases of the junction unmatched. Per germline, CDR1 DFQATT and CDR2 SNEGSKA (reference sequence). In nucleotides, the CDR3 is TGCAGTGCTATCCGGGACAGCCAAGAGACCCAGTACTTC. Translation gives CSAIRDSQETQYF.

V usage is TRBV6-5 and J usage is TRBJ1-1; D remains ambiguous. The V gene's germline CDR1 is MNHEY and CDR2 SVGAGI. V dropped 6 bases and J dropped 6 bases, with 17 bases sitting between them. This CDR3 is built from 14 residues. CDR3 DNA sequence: TGTGCCAGCAGCCCAGACCCGCCGGGCGCTGAAGCTTTCTTT. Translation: CASSPDPPGAEAFF.

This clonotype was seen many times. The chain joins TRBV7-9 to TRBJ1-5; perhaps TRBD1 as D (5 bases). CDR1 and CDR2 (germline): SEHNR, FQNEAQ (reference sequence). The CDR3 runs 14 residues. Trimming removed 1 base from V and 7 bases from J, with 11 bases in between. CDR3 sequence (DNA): TGTGCCAGCAGCTTAGAAGGGGAAATACAGCCCCAGCATTTT. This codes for CASSLEGEIQPQHF.

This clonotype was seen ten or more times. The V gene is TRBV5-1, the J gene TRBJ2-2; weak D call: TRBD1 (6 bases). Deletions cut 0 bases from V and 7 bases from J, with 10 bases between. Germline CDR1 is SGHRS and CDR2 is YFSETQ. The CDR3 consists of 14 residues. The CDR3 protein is CASSLDRDVGELFF. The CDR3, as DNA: TGCGCCAGCAGCTTGGACAGGGACGTCGGGGAGCTGTTTTTT.

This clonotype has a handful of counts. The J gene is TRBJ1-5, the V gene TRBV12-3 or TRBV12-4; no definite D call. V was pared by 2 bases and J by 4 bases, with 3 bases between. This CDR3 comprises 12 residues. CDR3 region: CASSLQNQPQHF. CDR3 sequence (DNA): TGTGCCAGCAGTTTACAGAATCAGCCCCAGCATTTT.

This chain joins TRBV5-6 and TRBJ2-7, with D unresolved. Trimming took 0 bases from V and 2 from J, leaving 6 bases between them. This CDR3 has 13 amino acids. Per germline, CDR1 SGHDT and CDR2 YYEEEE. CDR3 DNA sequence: TGTGCCAGCAGCTTGGAAGCCCCCTACGAGCAGTACTTC. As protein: CASSLEAPYEQYF. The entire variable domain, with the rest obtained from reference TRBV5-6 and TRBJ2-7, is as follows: DAGVTQSPTHLIKTRGQQVTLRCSPKSGHDTVSWYQQALGQGPQFIFQYYEEEERQRGNFPDRFSGHQFPNYSSELNVNALLLGDSALYLCASSLEAPYEQYFGPGTRLTVT.

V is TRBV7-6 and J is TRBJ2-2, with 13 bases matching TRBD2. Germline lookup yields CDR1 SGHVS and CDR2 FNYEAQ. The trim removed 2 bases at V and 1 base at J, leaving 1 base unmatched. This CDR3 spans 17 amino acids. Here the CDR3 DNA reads TGTGCCAGCAGCTTAAGACTAGCGGGAGGGAACACCGGGGAGCTGTTTTTT. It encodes CASSLRLAGGNTGELFF.

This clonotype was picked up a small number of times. In nucleotides, the CDR3 is TGTGCCAGCAGCACCAACGTAGCGGGGCGAGCGAACACCGGGGAGCTGTTTTTT. As protein: CASSTNVAGRANTGELFF. The genes are TRBV7-6 and TRBJ2-2, with 8 bases that match TRBD2. Losses at the gene ends were 5 bases for V and 0 bases for J; bases not matched to a gene: 11. Germline values: CDR1 SGHVS, CDR2 FNYEAQ. The CDR3 is 18 residues long. The variable domain in full, completed from reference TRBV7-6 and TRBJ2-2, reads GAGVSQSPRYKVTKRGQDVALRCDPISGHVSLYWYRQALGQGPEFLTYFNYEAQQDKSGLPNDRFSAERPEGSISTLTIQRTEQRDSAMYRCASSTNVAGRANTGELFFGEGSRLTVL.

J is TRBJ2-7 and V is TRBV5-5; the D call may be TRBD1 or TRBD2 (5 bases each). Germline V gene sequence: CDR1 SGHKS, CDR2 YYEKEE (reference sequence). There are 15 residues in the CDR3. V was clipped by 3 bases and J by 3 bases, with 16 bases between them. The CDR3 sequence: CASSWDGPFLYEQYF. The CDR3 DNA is TGTGCCAGCAGCTGGGACGGACCCTTCCTCTACGAGCAGTACTTC.

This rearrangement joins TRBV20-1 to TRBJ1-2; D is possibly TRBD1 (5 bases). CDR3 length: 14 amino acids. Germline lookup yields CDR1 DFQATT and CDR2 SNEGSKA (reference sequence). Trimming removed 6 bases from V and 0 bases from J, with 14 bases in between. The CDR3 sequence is CSANQGPPNYGYTF. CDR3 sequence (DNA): TGCAGTGCCAATCAGGGTCCCCCTAACTATGGCTACACCTTC.